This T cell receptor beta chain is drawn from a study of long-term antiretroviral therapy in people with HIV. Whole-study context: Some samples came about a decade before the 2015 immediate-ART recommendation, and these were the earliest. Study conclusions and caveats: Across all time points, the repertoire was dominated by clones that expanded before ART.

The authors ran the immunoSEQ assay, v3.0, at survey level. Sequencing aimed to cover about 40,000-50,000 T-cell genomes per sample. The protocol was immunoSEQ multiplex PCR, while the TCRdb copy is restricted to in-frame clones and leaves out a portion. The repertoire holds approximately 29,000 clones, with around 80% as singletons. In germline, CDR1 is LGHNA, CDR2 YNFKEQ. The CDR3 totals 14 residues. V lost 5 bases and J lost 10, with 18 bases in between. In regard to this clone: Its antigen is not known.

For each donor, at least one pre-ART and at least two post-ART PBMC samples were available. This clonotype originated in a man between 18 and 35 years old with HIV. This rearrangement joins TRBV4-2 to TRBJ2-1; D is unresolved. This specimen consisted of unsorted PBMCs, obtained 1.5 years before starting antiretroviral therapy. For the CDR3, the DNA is TGTGCCAGCAGCGAGAAGGACCCCCCTTTCGAGCAGTTCTTC. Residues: CASSEKDPPFEQFF.